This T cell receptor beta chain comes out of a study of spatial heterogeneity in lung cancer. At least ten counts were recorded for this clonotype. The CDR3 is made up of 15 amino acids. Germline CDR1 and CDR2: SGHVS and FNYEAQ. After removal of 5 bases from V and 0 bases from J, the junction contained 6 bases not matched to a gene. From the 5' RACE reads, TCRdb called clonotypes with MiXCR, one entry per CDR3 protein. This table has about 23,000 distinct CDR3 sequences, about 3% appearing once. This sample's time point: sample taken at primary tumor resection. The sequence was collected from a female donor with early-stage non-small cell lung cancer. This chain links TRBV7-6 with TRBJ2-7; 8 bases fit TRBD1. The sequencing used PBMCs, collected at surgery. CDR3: CASSPEQGVSYEQYF. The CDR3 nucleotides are TGTGCCAGCAGCCCCGAACAGGGGGTCTCCTACGAGCAGTACTTC.